The 13 T cell receptor beta chains reported below all come from one sample, sequenced in a study of CD8 T cells in Susac syndrome. Random hexamers were used to reverse transcribe an amount of roughly 0.5 to 1 ug RNA. TCRdb re-analysed the immunoSEQ multiplex PCR reads in MiXCR, keeping a single row per CDR3 protein. The table shows roughly 130,000 distinct CDR3 sequences, with roughly 95% occurring only once. Sequenced input: CD4+ T cells from PBMCs. The receptors come from a human donor in good health.

The chain employs TRBV28 and TRBJ2-3; a weak D match, TRBD1 (6 bases). This CDR3 is built from 15 residues. The V end lost 3 bases, the J end lost 5 bases, and 15 bases lay between the germline ends. Germline CDR1 and CDR2: MDHEN and SYDVKM. Here the CDR3 DNA reads TGTGCCAGCAGTTTTGCAGGGGTTAGGATAGATACGCAGTATTTT. Its translation is CASSFAGVRIDTQYF.

This chain connects TRBV5-1 to TRBJ2-7, with TRBD1 identical over 7 bases. Germline CDR1 and CDR2: SGHRS and YFSETQ. Losses at the gene ends were 2 bases for V and 4 bases for J; bases not matched to a gene: 12. The CDR3 has 16 residues. The CDR3 nucleotides read TGCGCCAGCAGCTTTGACCAACCGGGACAGCTGTACGAGCAGTACTTC. Amino acids: CASSFDQPGQLYEQYF.

V usage is TRBV5-1 and J usage is TRBJ2-2; 10 bases agree with TRBD1. Per the germline V gene, CDR1 is SGHRS and CDR2 is YFSETQ. The CDR3 sequence is 14 residues long. Germline trimming cut 7 bases from V and 7 bases from J; bases unmatched to any gene: 7. This chain's CDR3 is CASGPGQGIGELFF. The CDR3 bases are TGCGCCAGCGGCCCGGGACAGGGGATCGGGGAGCTGTTTTTT.

V and J are TRBV28 and TRBJ2-5; D perhaps matches TRBD2 (6 bases). V lost 11 bases and J 2 bases, leaving 18 bases between the germline ends. CDR3 length: 14 residues. Germline loops: CDR1 MDHEN, CDR2 SYDVKM. In DNA form, the CDR3 reads TGTGCCGTCGTCGGGGGTGTAGTACAAGAGACCCAGTACTTC. It codes for CAVVGGVVQETQYF. The full variable domain, rest sourced from reference TRBV28 and TRBJ2-5, is DVKVTQSSRYLVKRTGEKVFLECVQDMDHENMFWYRQDPGLGLRLIYFSYDVKMKEKGDIPEGYSVSREKKERFSLILESASTNQTSMYLCAVVGGVVQETQYFGPGTRLLVL.

The chain combines TRBV5-1 with TRBJ2-3; D is unclear. The germline V gene encodes CDR1 SGHRS and CDR2 YFSETQ. The CDR3 spans 13 residues. V was trimmed by 4 bases and J by 5 bases, leaving 11 bases between them. CDR3 residues: CASSPFFGDTQYF. CDR3 DNA sequence: TGCGCCAGCAGCCCCTTTTTTGGAGATACGCAGTATTTT.

This sequence joins TRBV14 and TRBJ1-4, with D possibly being TRBD1 (5 bases). The ends were cut back, 5 bases at V and 7 bases at J, with 11 bases in the middle. The CDR3 is 13 residues long. The V gene's germline CDR1 is SGHDN and CDR2 FVKESK. The CDR3 DNA reads TGTGCCAGCAGCTGGGGGATAGGTGAAAAACTGTTTTTT. The encoded protein is CASSWGIGEKLFF.

The V call is TRBV20-1, the J call TRBJ2-2; D unresolved. Germline V gives CDR1 DFQATT, CDR2 SNEGSKA (reference sequence). V dropped 3 bases and J dropped 4 bases, with 9 bases sitting between them. This CDR3 comprises 13 residues. The CDR3 loop reads CSARFLTTGELFF. The CDR3 bases are TGCAGTGCTAGGTTCTTAACCACCGGGGAGCTGTTTTTT.

CDR3 protein: CASSPTENLRYEQYF. CDR3 DNA sequence: TGCGCCAGCAGCCCCACAGAAAACCTGCGGTACGAGCAGTACTTC. The chain is built from TRBV5-1 and TRBJ2-7; D gene ambiguous. V lost 4 bases to trimming and J lost 4 bases, with 18 bases between them. The V gene's germline CDR1 is SGHRS and CDR2 YFSETQ. This CDR3 comprises 15 residues.

This chain connects TRBV18 to TRBJ2-3, with 10 bases that match TRBD2. This CDR3 comprises 14 residues. The ends lost 3 bases at V and 7 bases at J; junction bases unmatched: 4. Germline loops: CDR1 KGHSH, CDR2 LQKENI. CDR3: CASSPPGLANTQYF. The DNA of the CDR3 is TGTGCCAGCTCACCCCCGGGACTAGCGAATACGCAGTATTTT.

The chain couples TRBV10-3 to TRBJ2-5; possible D gene TRBD2, 6 bases. This CDR3 is built from 14 residues. V lost 6 bases, J lost 5 bases, and 16 bases lay in between. Per the germline V gene, CDR1 is ENHRY and CDR2 is SYGVKD. The CDR3 sequence is CAIRSATSAETQYF. The CDR3, as DNA: TGTGCCATCAGGAGCGCGACTAGTGCCGAGACCCAGTACTTC.

V gene TRBV7-7 combines with J gene TRBJ2-2, with D perhaps matching TRBD1 or TRBD2 (5 bases each). CDR1 SSHAT and CDR2 FNYEAQ come from the germline V gene (reference sequence). The ends were cut back, 4 bases at V and 1 base at J, with 10 bases in the middle. The CDR3 consists of 15 residues. The CDR3 loop is CASSSGTVNTGELFF. The CDR3 coding sequence is TGTGCCAGCAGCTCCGGGACGGTGAACACCGGGGAGCTGTTTTTT.

The V and J genes are TRBV6-1 and TRBJ2-1; 11 positions agree with TRBD2. J was trimmed by 6 bases and V by 6 bases; bases with no gene match: 10. Germline V gene sequence: CDR1 MNHNS, CDR2 SASEGT. This CDR3 has 16 amino acids. The CDR3 region is CASSNGLAGGSNEQFF. The CDR3 DNA reads TGTGCCAGCAGCAACGGGCTAGCGGGAGGTTCCAATGAGCAGTTCTTC.

The rearrangement uses TRBV29-1 and TRBJ1-1; perhaps TRBD1 as D (6 bases). With 5 bases removed from V and 1 base from J, the gap between germline ends came to 14 bases. This CDR3 comprises 14 residues. CDR1 SQVTM and CDR2 ANQGSEA come from the germline V gene. The CDR3 bases are TGCAGCGTTCAGCGGGGGGCGGGGAACACTGAAGCTTTCTTT. This sequence encodes CSVQRGAGNTEAFF.